This T cell receptor (beta chain) derives from a study of PD-1 blockade in classical Hodgkin lymphoma (dated by TCRdb to about 2020). In terms of the full investigation: Nivolumab dosing was 3 mg/kg intravenously every 2 weeks, continuing until either disease progression or unacceptable toxicity. The study used TCR beta sequencing and CyTOF to define a peripheral blood immune signature of response to PD-1 blockade in classical Hodgkin lymphoma. General study outcomes and caveats: Patients starting nivolumab less than 1 year after ASCT had lower diversity and were excluded from later analyses to avoid confounding by immune reconstitution. Newly diagnosed patients were reported to have lower baseline TCR diversity than healthy donors, and relapsed/refractory patients were reported to have lower baseline TCR diversity still. CD4+ but not CD8+ TCR diversity rose significantly by C4D1 (p=0.0027 vs p=0.16), most apparent in complete responders (p=0.02). Trial patients with a complete response had baseline diversity similar to that of newly diagnosed patients, while partial responders and progressors had significantly lower diversity. The study was limited to a single clinical trial cohort, and causes of repertoire differences, possibly disease activity or prior therapy, remained undefined.

Genomic DNA was isolated using the Qiagen DNeasy kit from unsorted PBMCs as well as from negatively selected CD4+ and CD8+ fractions. TCR beta CDR3 regions were amplified by immunoSEQ multiplex PCR using primers annealing to V and J segments. A synthetic immune receptor repertoire was used to minimize amplification bias, and remaining bias was computationally removed after sequencing. The original methods were these. Repertoire diversity was quantified as the Shannon entropy index using custom Python scripts. Unsorted, CD4+ and CD8+ repertoires were analyzed separately, except for combined analyses in which CD4+ and CD8+ sequences were merged in silico. A clone was considered expanded if an increase in frequency of at least 2-fold after treatment relative to C1D1 was found, and a pseudocount of 0.5 was applied to clones undetected at baseline. Singleton clones were defined as clones with 0 or 1 copy at C1D1, and non-singleton clones were defined as clones with 2 or more copies. Clones expanded in unsorted samples were annotated as CD4+, CD8+ or unknown by matching protein sequences in sorted samples from the same patient. Wilcoxon tests on paired samples were used to test diversity changes from C1D1 to C4D1. As stored in TCRdb, this immuneACCESS dataset retains in-frame rearrangements with V and J assigned. A fraction of the clones does not appear; measured against another copy, unresolved V genes explain less than half of the discrepancy, and the remainder lacks a known reason. That table furnishes V, J and clone size, whereas the DNA furnished D and trimming. The sample records fewer than 20,000 clones, approximately 88% of which are singletons. The leading ten clones occupy about 6.6% of the sample.

Regarding this clone: The specificity of this receptor is unknown. Base qualities are not recorded, but no much larger clone differs from it by a single base.

CDR1 and CDR2 (SGHVS, FNYEAQ) derive from the germline V gene. V loses 1 base, J loses 3 bases, and the germline ends lie 12 bases apart. Its CDR3 holds 15 amino acids, cysteine through phenylalanine. Kept here is only the CDR3 DNA, which spans 45 bases and is read in frame from base 1. According to the study, the label for this sample's time point signals: cycle 1 day 1 (C1D1), immediately before nivolumab initiation. Every trial patient had relapsed following autologous stem cell transplantation, and prior brentuximab vedotin exposure was what differed among cohorts A, B and C. A total of roughly 57 patients with relapsed/refractory classical Hodgkin lymphoma made up the trial cohort, and each patient's best overall response was complete response, partial response or progressive disease. Single-agent nivolumab was administered to trial patients in the multi-cohort phase II CheckMate 205 trial. Best overall response was determined by an independent review committee according to the 2007 International Working Group response criteria. Trial PBMCs were collected just before the start of nivolumab (C1D1) and during therapy at cycle 2 day 1 and cycle 4 day 1. After peripheral blood was drawn into 8 mL Vacutainer Cell Preparation Tubes, PBMCs were isolated by centrifugation and then cryopreserved.

The sequence was collected from a human donor with classical Hodgkin lymphoma. The material was peripheral blood mononuclear cells (PBMCs), obtained at baseline. The rearrangement joined TRBV7-6 to TRBJ1-1; there is no confident call for the D gene. The DNA reads as follows: TGTGCCAGCAGCTTAGAGCGACTGGTATACACTGAAGCTTTCTTT. Its product reads: CASSLERLVYTEAFF.